Presented here are 17 T cell receptor beta chains from one specimen sequenced in a study of OX40 agonist ivuxolimab in advanced cancers. Using immunoSEQ multiplex PCR, the repertoire was profiled, and TCRdb retains in-frame clones only, with some absent. The table has some 98,000 clones, 85% to 95% seen once; the top ten hold around 0.3%. The input for sequencing was CD4+ or CD8+ T cells sorted from blood, taken in a trial of the OX40 agonist ivuxolimab. The receptors originated from an adult with an advanced solid tumor such as melanoma, head and neck, liver or kidney cancer.

This sequence joins TRBV9 and TRBJ1-3; D unclear. CDR1 is SGDLS and CDR2 is YYNGEE in the germline V gene. Deletions cut 2 bases from V and 1 base from J, with 13 bases between. This CDR3 is built from 16 residues. The CDR3 spells CASSVTHGLSGNTIYF. Written as DNA, the CDR3 is TGTGCCAGCAGCGTCACCCACGGACTATCTGGAAACACCATATATTTT.

V gene TRBV7-9 combines with J gene TRBJ1-2; 7 positions agree with TRBD1. This CDR3 has 15 amino acids. The germline CDR1 and CDR2 sequences are SEHNR and FQNEAQ (reference sequence). Losses at the gene ends were 5 bases for V and 4 bases for J; bases not matched to a gene: 10. The chain's CDR3 is CASSPFEGGLYGYTF. The CDR3 DNA reads TGTGCCAGCAGCCCCTTTGAAGGGGGCCTCTATGGCTACACCTTC.

The chain is built from TRBV19 and TRBJ1-5; 9 nucleotides match TRBD1. The V gene's germline CDR1 is LNHDA and CDR2 SQIVND (reference sequence). The CDR3 has 14 residues. Germline trimming cut 7 bases from V and 10 bases from J; bases unmatched to any gene: 11. Here the CDR3 DNA reads TGTGCCAGTAACCCGGACAGGGGAGTTGTTCCCCAGCATTTT. Protein sequence: CASNPDRGVVPQHF. Full variable domain (remainder filled in from reference TRBV19 and TRBJ1-5): DGGITQSPKYLFRKEGQNVTLSCEQNLNHDAMYWYRQDPGQGLRLIYYSQIVNDFQKGDIAEGYSVSREKKESFPLTVTSAQKNPTAFYLCASNPDRGVVPQHFGDGTRLSIL.

The J gene is TRBJ2-3, the V gene TRBV7-2; a possible D gene is TRBD2 (7 bases). Germline CDR1 and CDR2: SGHTA and FQGNSA. The CDR3 is 18 residues long. The ends were cut back, 1 base at V and 1 base at J, with 18 bases in the middle. The CDR3, as DNA: TGTGCCAGCAGCTTAGGGGGGGGCTCGGGCACAGGCACAGATACGCAGTATTTT. Translated: CASSLGGGSGTGTDTQYF.

This chain connects TRBV7-9 to TRBJ2-5, with D possibly being TRBD2 (6 bases). The CDR3 spans 15 residues. Germline CDR1 SEHNR, CDR2 FQNEAQ (reference sequence). Trimming removed 1 base at V and 1 base at J, with 10 bases between. The DNA of the CDR3 is TGTGCCAGCAGCTTAGGAGTTAGCGGCCAAGAGACCCAGTACTTC. This translates into CASSLGVSGQETQYF. The full variable domain, rest sourced from reference TRBV7-9 and TRBJ2-5, is DTGVSQNPRHKITKRGQNVTFRCDPISEHNRLYWYRQTLGQGPEFLTYFQNEAQLEKSRLLSDRFSAERPKGSFSTLEIQRTEQGDSAMYLCASSLGVSGQETQYFGPGTRLLVL.

CDR3 protein: CASSYLGRDAEAFF. CDR3 coding DNA: TGTGCCAGCAGTTACTTAGGTAGGGACGCTGAAGCTTTCTTT. The rearrangement links TRBV6-5 to TRBJ1-1; TRBD1 might be the D (5 bases). There are 14 residues in the CDR3. The ends were cut back, 1 base at V and 6 bases at J, with 12 bases in the middle. Germline loops: CDR1 MNHEY, CDR2 SVGAGI.

The chain uses TRBV7-9 and TRBJ1-1; D is uncertain. The V and J ends lost 1 base and 2 bases respectively, with 5 bases between them. This CDR3 is built from 13 residues. In germline, CDR1 is SEHNR, CDR2 FQNEAQ (reference sequence). The CDR3 coding sequence is TGTGCCAGCAGCTTAGAGGCTAACACTGAAGCTTTCTTT. Residues: CASSLEANTEAFF.

The rearrangement uses TRBV4-2 and TRBJ2-2; 13 bases agree with TRBD2. Unmatched junction bases numbered 2, after V lost 4 bases and J lost 6 bases. This CDR3 comprises 15 residues. Germline V gives CDR1 LGHNA, CDR2 YNFKEQ. The CDR3 nucleotides are TGTGCCAGCAGCCGGGGACTAGCGGGACCCGGGGAGCTGTTTTTT. Translating gives CASSRGLAGPGELFF.

The chain has TRBV29-1 and TRBJ2-3; 8 bases agree with TRBD1. CDR3 length equals 13 residues. Germline CDR1 is SQVTM and CDR2 is ANQGSEA. V dropped 6 bases and J dropped 4; count of bases not matched to a gene: 6. DNA of the CDR3: TGCAGCGTCGTGCCGGGACAGGCAGATACGCAGTATTTT. Protein product: CSVVPGQADTQYF.

V usage is TRBV2 and J usage is TRBJ2-5, with D unclear. CDR3 length: 12 amino acids. V lost 4 bases, J lost 8 bases, and 11 bases lay in between. Germline values: CDR1 SNHLY, CDR2 FYNNEI. The CDR3, as DNA: TGTGCCAGCAGTGCCCAGACGGAAACCCAGTACTTC. It encodes CASSAQTETQYF.

The chain employs TRBV14 and TRBJ2-1; 12 nucleotides align to TRBD2. V lost 0 bases, J lost 8 bases, and 20 bases stayed unmatched. The CDR3 is made up of 21 amino acids. Germline V CDR1 and CDR2: SGHDN, FVKESK. The CDR3 sequence is CASSQDLPSGGVKVKIYEQFF. CDR3 DNA: TGTGCCAGCAGCCAAGATCTCCCTAGCGGGGGGGTAAAAGTGAAAATCTATGAGCAGTTCTTC.

The chain joins TRBV6-9 to TRBJ2-1; 13 nucleotides line up with TRBD2. The V and J ends lost 7 bases and 3 bases, in that order; junction bases with no gene match: 6. This CDR3 is 16 amino acids long. CDR1 MNHGY and CDR2 SVAAGI come from the germline V gene. The CDR3 here is CASTRTSGGLYNEQFF. Here the CDR3 DNA reads TGTGCCAGCACCAGGACTAGCGGGGGCCTCTACAATGAGCAGTTCTTC.

The CDR3 spells CASSDPGQGVPQHF. The DNA of the CDR3 is TGTGCCAGCAGTGATCCGGGACAGGGAGTGCCCCAGCATTTT. The chain joins TRBV6-4 to TRBJ1-5, with 9 positions matching TRBD1. The CDR3 totals 14 residues. CDR1 is MRHNA, CDR2 SNTAGT, per germline. Unmatched junction bases numbered 6, after V lost 3 bases and J lost 9 bases.

This clone was seen just once. The J gene is TRBJ1-2, the V gene TRBV28, with D maybe TRBD1 (5 bases). Trimming stripped 6 bases from V and 2 bases from J, with 10 bases between. Germline assignment: CDR1 MDHEN and CDR2 SYDVKM. The CDR3 totals 13 residues. The CDR3 coding sequence is TGTGCCAGCAGGATTGCAGGGAACTATGGCTACACCTTC. It yields the protein CASRIAGNYGYTF.

The V gene is TRBV28, the J gene TRBJ2-3, with 8 bases aligning to TRBD1. The CDR3 sequence is 14 residues long. Germline CDR1 MDHEN, CDR2 SYDVKM. V shed 6 bases and J 3 bases; nucleotides not matched to a gene: 5. CDR3 sequence: CASRTTGGTDTQYF. CDR3 sequence (DNA): TGTGCCAGCAGAACAACAGGGGGGACAGATACGCAGTATTTT.

The genes are TRBV28 and TRBJ1-2; D not certain. Germline V gene data show CDR1 as MDHEN and CDR2 as SYDVKM. The CDR3 runs to 14 residues. Trimming took 4 bases from V and 4 from J, leaving 13 bases between them. CDR3 DNA: TGTGCCAGCAGTTGGGCCTCCGGGGTCTATGGCTACACCTTC. Amino acid sequence: CASSWASGVYGYTF.

V usage is TRBV15 and J usage is TRBJ1-2, with D tentatively TRBD1 (5 bases). The CDR3 runs to 14 residues. From germline, CDR1 is LNHNV and CDR2 YYDKDF (reference sequence). V gave up 3 bases and J gave up 5 bases, with 13 bases separating them. The CDR3 region has the DNA TGTGCCACCAGCAGCGGAGGGGAGGGATATGGCTACACCTTC. Residues: CATSSGGEGYGYTF.